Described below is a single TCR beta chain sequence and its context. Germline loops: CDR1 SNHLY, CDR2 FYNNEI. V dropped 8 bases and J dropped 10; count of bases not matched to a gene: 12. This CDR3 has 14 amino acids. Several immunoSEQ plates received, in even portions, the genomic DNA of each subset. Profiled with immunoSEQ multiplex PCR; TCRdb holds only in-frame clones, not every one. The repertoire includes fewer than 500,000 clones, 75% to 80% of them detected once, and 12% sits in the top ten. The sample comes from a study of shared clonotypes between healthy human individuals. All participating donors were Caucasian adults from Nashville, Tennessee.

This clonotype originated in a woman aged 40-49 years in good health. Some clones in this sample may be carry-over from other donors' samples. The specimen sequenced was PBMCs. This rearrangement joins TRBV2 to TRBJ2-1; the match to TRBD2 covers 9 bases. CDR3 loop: CASAALAGKVEQFF. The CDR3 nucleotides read TGTGCCAGCGCGGCCCTAGCGGGAAAGGTAGAGCAGTTCTTC.